These T cell receptor beta chains were read from a single sample in a study of shared clonotypes between healthy human individuals. Only in-frame clones appear in the TCRdb table, and some are missing; sequencing was by immunoSEQ multiplex PCR. Among over a million clones listed, approximately 98% were seen once. Sequencing was done on a sample of naive CD4+ T cells sorted from blood. The receptors here all came from a man aged 25-40 years in good health. The CDR3 runs from the conserved cysteine through the conserved F or W. Each record gives: D gene, V gene, clone size, J gene, CDR3 protein, CDR3 DNA. A D gene is named only where the DNA matches it firmly. Where a row states a size, it is once, few, many or the class of an expanded clone; other rows omit it.

>NA|TRBV7-9|NA|TRBJ2-7
CASSLEVGGSYEQYF
TGTGCCAGCAGCTTAGAGGTGGGCGGCTCCTACGAGCAGTACTTC
>TRBD1|TRBV5-4|NA|TRBJ1-2
CASSPQGSWSYTF
TGTGCCAGCAGCCCACAGGGGAGTTGGAGCTACACCTTC
>NA|TRBV7-6|NA|TRBJ2-3
CASSFSGATQYF
TGTGCCAGCAGTTTTTCAGGGGCTACGCAGTATTTT
>NA|TRBV7-2|NA|TRBJ2-7
CASSRPPATYEQYF
TGTGCCAGCAGCCGCCCCCCAGCTACCTACGAGCAGTACTTC
>TRBD2|TRBV10-1|NA|TRBJ2-1
CASSTGLAGTNNEQFF
TGCGCCAGCAGTACGGGACTAGCGGGTACCAACAATGAGCAGTTCTTC
>NA|TRBV6-1|NA|TRBJ1-1
CASSGHAERTEAFF
TGTGCCAGCAGCGGACACGCGGAGAGGACTGAAGCTTTCTTT
>TRBD1|TRBV28|NA|TRBJ1-4
CASRHNRGGNEKLFF
TGTGCCAGCAGACATAACAGGGGTGGAAATGAAAAACTGTTTTTT
>NA|TRBV7-9|NA|TRBJ2-5
CASSSTGLSETQYF
TGTGCCAGCAGCTCGACCGGTTTATCGGAGACCCAGTACTTC
>NA|TRBV7-9|NA|TRBJ1-2
CASSLGGNGYTF
TGTGCCAGCAGCTTGGGGGGAAATGGCTACACCTTC
>NA|TRBV5-1|NA|TRBJ2-2
CASSLGNSGNTGELFF
TGCGCCAGCAGCTTGGGAAACTCGGGGAACACCGGGGAGCTGTTTTTT
>TRBD1|TRBV7-9|NA|TRBJ2-2
CASSLVGQGSTGELFF
TGTGCCAGCAGCTTAGTAGGACAGGGATCTACCGGGGAGCTGTTTTTT
>NA|TRBV6-5|NA|TRBJ1-1
CATQPLFGSHEAFF
TGTGCCACCCAACCGCTGTTCGGTTCCCATGAAGCTTTCTTT
>TRBD1|TRBV6-4|NA|TRBJ2-1
CASSTGDRGYNEQFF
TGTGCCAGCAGTACGGGGGACAGGGGATACAATGAGCAGTTCTTC
>TRBD2|TRBV28|NA|TRBJ2-1
CASSLTSGRAWEQFF
TGTGCCAGCAGTTTAACTAGCGGGAGGGCATGGGAGCAGTTCTTC
>TRBD1|TRBV13|NA|TRBJ2-1
CASSLMGTGASEQFF
TGTGCCAGCAGCTTAATGGGGACAGGGGCGAGTGAGCAGTTCTTC
>NA|TRBV4-2|NA|TRBJ2-7
CASSQENRAYEQYF
TGTGCCAGCAGCCAAGAAAACAGGGCCTACGAGCAGTACTTC
>NA|TRBV5-1|NA|TRBJ2-5
CASTIGETQYF
TGCGCCAGCACGATTGGGGAGACCCAGTACTTC
>NA|TRBV21-1|NA|TRBJ2-5
CASSKCGGDRCFQETQYF
TGTGCCAGCAGCAAATGCGGGGGGGACAGGTGCTTCCAAGAGACCCAGTACTTC
>TRBD1|TRBV30|NA|TRBJ2-7
CALGGTGGRVLYEQYF
TGTGCCTTAGGCGGGACAGGTGGGAGAGTCCTCTACGAGCAGTACTTC
>TRBD1|TRBV18|NA|TRBJ2-3
CASSPLGTGRTDTQYF
TGTGCCAGCTCACCACTAGGGACAGGACGCACAGATACGCAGTATTTT
>TRBD2|TRBV7-2|NA|TRBJ2-1
CASSLSGTRSYNEQFF
TGTGCCAGCAGCTTATCCGGGACTAGGTCCTACAATGAGCAGTTCTTC
>NA|TRBV28|NA|TRBJ1-2
CASSRGVHGYTF
TGTGCCAGCAGTCGGGGGGTTCATGGCTACACCTTC
>TRBD2|TRBV19|NA|TRBJ2-7
CASSQAGGLREQYF
TGTGCCAGTAGTCAAGCGGGAGGGCTTCGCGAGCAGTACTTC
>NA|TRBV9|NA|TRBJ2-7
CASSVGAGSYEQYF
TGTGCCAGCAGCGTAGGGGCAGGGTCCTACGAGCAGTACTTC
>TRBD2|TRBV6-1|NA|TRBJ2-1
CASSEGLAGGPGYNEQFF
TGTGCCAGCAGTGAAGGACTAGCGGGAGGGCCAGGTTACAATGAGCAGTTCTTC
>NA|TRBV27|NA|TRBJ2-5
CASRQRPGLETQYF
TGTGCCAGCAGGCAGCGGCCGGGGTTGGAGACCCAGTACTTC
>TRBD2|TRBV6-4|NA|TRBJ2-3
CASSWSSGALTDTQYF
TGTGCCAGCAGCTGGTCTAGCGGAGCCCTCACAGATACGCAGTATTTT
>NA|TRBV6-1|once|TRBJ1-1
CASSEILKVGAFF
TGTGCCAGCAGTGAAATCCTGAAAGTAGGAGCTTTCTTT
>TRBD1|TRBV4-3|NA|TRBJ1-2
CASSLTGTGVGYTF
TGCGCCAGCAGCCTAACCGGGACAGGGGTTGGCTACACCTTC
>TRBD2|TRBV6-1|NA|TRBJ2-1
CASGAREGIYNEQFF
TGTGCCAGCGGGGCGCGGGAGGGAATCTACAATGAGCAGTTCTTC
>NA|TRBV6-1|NA|TRBJ2-1
CASRETVNEQFF
TGTGCCAGCAGGGAGACTGTCAATGAGCAGTTCTTC
>TRBD1|TRBV5-8|NA|TRBJ1-2
CASSFRQGYGYTF
TGTGCCAGCAGCTTTAGACAGGGGTATGGCTACACCTTC
>TRBD2|TRBV6-6|NA|TRBJ2-7
CASSGTFYEQYF
TGTGCCAGTAGCGGGACCTTCTACGAGCAGTACTTC
>NA|TRBV21-1|NA|TRBJ1-2
CASSKPKGGYGYTF
TGTGCCAGCAGCAAACCAAAGGGCGGCTATGGCTACACCTTC
>NA|TRBV15|NA|TRBJ1-5
CATSRDVTGGNQPQHF
TGTGCCACCAGCAGAGACGTGACAGGTGGCAATCAGCCCCAGCATTTT
>TRBD1|TRBV2|NA|TRBJ1-2
CASSEVDRGPSGYTF
TGTGCCAGCAGTGAAGTTGACAGGGGGCCATCTGGCTACACCTTC
>NA|TRBV2|once|TRBJ1-1
CASSEGAETEAFF
TGTGCCAGCAGTGAAGGGGCCGAGACTGAAGCTTTCTTT